The rows below give T cell receptor beta chains drawn from one sample of a study of blood T cell repertoires in COVID-19. Sequencing was performed with immunoSEQ multiplex PCR; in TCRdb, only in-frame clones are kept and a portion is missing. This table has nearly 350,000 clones, 83% appearing once. Sequenced material: peripheral blood. These receptors all come from a man under 40 with active or convalescent COVID-19. Both conserved end residues are part of each CDR3. D genes are given only for firm matches. Size is omitted from some rows. Given values are once, few, many or a class for expanded clones.

TRBV6-5	.	TRBD1	14	TRBJ1-2	TGTGCCAGCATGACAGGGGCCAGAACGCATGGCTACACCTTC	CASMTGARTHGYTF
TRBV10-3	once	TRBD2	15	TRBJ2-1	TGTGCCATCAGTGTGGGGACTAGCGTAACCAATGAGCAGTTCTTC	CAISVGTSVTNEQFF
TRBV18	.	TRBD1	15	TRBJ2-5	TGTGCCAGCTCACCGCGACAGGGACCCCAAGAGACCCAGTACTTC	CASSPRQGPQETQYF
TRBV5-8	.	.	15	TRBJ1-1	TGTGCCAGCAGCTCCCCCCAGGGGTTCAGCACTGAAGCTTTCTTT	CASSSPQGFSTEAFF
TRBV7-9	.	TRBD2	16	TRBJ2-7	TGTGCCAGCAGCTCCTGGGGCGGGGGAAGCTCCTACGAGCAGTACTTC	CASSSWGGGSSYEQYF
TRBV7-2	.	.	13	TRBJ2-7	TGTGCCAGCAGCTTACTAGCGCTGGACGAGCAGTACTTC	CASSLLALDEQYF
TRBV7-2	.	TRBD1	13	TRBJ1-5	TGTGCCAGCAGCCGCAGGGGGAATCAGCCCCAGCATTTT	CASSRRGNQPQHF
TRBV6-5	.	TRBD1	13	TRBJ1-2	TGTGCCAGCAGTTACGACAGGGGGTCTGGCTACACCTTC	CASSYDRGSGYTF
TRBV10-3	.	.	12	TRBJ1-5	TGTGCCATCAGTGCCCCCGATCAGCCCCAGCATTTT	CAISAPDQPQHF
TRBV28	.	TRBD1	14	TRBJ1-6	TGTGCCAGCAGCCGCGACAGGGTTAATTCACCCCTCCACTTT	CASSRDRVNSPLHF
TRBV11-3	.	.	15	TRBJ2-1	TGTGCCAGCAGCTTATTAGAAAGGGGTGACAATGAGCAGTTCTTC	CASSLLERGDNEQFF
TRBV27	.	.	13	TRBJ1-1	TGTGCCAGCAGTTCCTCGGCGGGCACTGAAGCTTTCTTT	CASSSSAGTEAFF
TRBV11-3	.	.	14	TRBJ2-5	TGTGCCAGCACCCACCTTACATCGCAAGAGACCCAGTACTTC	CASTHLTSQETQYF
TRBV2	.	.	11	TRBJ1-1	TGTGCCAGCAGTGAAGATCGCGTAACTTTCTTT	CASSEDRVTFF
TRBV18	.	.	12	TRBJ2-7	TGTGCCAGCTCGCCTAGCGAGTACGAGCAGTACTTC	CASSPSEYEQYF
TRBV27	once	.	14	TRBJ2-5	TGTGCCAGCAGTTTTGGCGGGCCGGGGGAGACCCAGTACTTC	CASSFGGPGETQYF
TRBV24-1	.	.	17	TRBJ2-6	TGTGCCACCAGTGACGTGGGGGGGCAGTCTGGGGCCAACGTCCTGACTTTC	CATSDVGGQSGANVLTF
TRBV19	.	.	14	TRBJ1-2	TGTGCCAGTAGTATACTCGAGGATAACTATGGCTACACCTTC	CASSILEDNYGYTF
TRBV5-1	.	TRBD2	17	TRBJ2-7	TGCGCCAGCAGCCCCGTCCCGGGACTAGCGTCATTCTACGAGCAGTACTTC	CASSPVPGLASFYEQYF
TRBV25-1	.	.	12	TRBJ1-1	TGTGCCAGCAGTGACGAGGGAGTTGAAGCTTTCTTT	CASSDEGVEAFF
TRBV24-1	.	.	13	TRBJ2-7	TGTGCCACCAGCGACAGCGCAACCTACGAGCAGTACTTC	CATSDSATYEQYF
TRBV11-2	.	TRBD2	15	TRBJ2-1	TGTGCCAGCACCTTACTAGCGGGGGGGCTGAATGAGCAGTTCTTC	CASTLLAGGLNEQFF
TRBV28	.	.	13	TRBJ2-7	TGTGCCAGCAGTTTACAGGGTGTCTACGAGCAGTACTTC	CASSLQGVYEQYF
TRBV3-1/TRBV3-2	.	TRBD1	15	TRBJ1-2	TGTGCCAGCAGCCAAAAATGGACAGGGGGCGATGGCTACACCTTC	CASSQKWTGGDGYTF
TRBV4-2	.	TRBD1	14	TRBJ1-3	TGTGCCAGCAGCCAAGGGACAGGTGGAAACACCATATATTTT	CASSQGTGGNTIYF
TRBV4-3	.	.	15	TRBJ2-3	TGCGCCAGCAGCCAAGAATTTAAGCGAACCGATACGCAGTATTTT	CASSQEFKRTDTQYF
TRBV3-1/TRBV3-2	once	TRBD1	14	TRBJ1-2	TGTGCCAGCAGTTCGGACAGGGGGCTTATTGGCTACACCTTC	CASSSDRGLIGYTF
TRBV10-3	.	.	16	TRBJ1-1	TGTGCCATCAGTGGGGGAGGGGGAATAGGGAACACTGAAGCTTTCTTT	CAISGGGGIGNTEAFF
TRBV29-1	.	TRBD1	13	TRBJ2-7	TGCAGCGTTGGCCCGACAGGGATCCGCGAGCAGTACTTC	CSVGPTGIREQYF
TRBV7-6	.	TRBD1	16	TRBJ1-4	TGTGCCAGCAGCTTAGCGGGATACAGGGGGCGGGGAGAACTGTTTTTT	CASSLAGYRGRGELFF
TRBV4-1	.	.	13	TRBJ2-1	TGCGCCAGCAGCCCCCATCCGGTAAATGAGCAGTTCTTC	CASSPHPVNEQFF
TRBV6-5	.	TRBD1	15	TRBJ1-4	TGTGCCAGCAGTTACTTCTCGGACAGGAAAGAAAAACTGTTTTTT	CASSYFSDRKEKLFF
TRBV28	.	TRBD2	17	TRBJ2-7	TGTGCCAGCAGAGCTACCGGGACTAGCGGCCGATCCTACGAGCAGTACTTC	CASRATGTSGRSYEQYF
TRBV28	many	.	12	TRBJ1-5	TGTGCCAGCAGTTTCGGCAATCAGCCCCAGCATTTT	CASSFGNQPQHF
TRBV27	.	.	14	TRBJ2-1	TGTGCCAGCAGTTCCGCTGACAGATACAATGAGCAGTTCTTC	CASSSADRYNEQFF
TRBV4-3	.	.	13	TRBJ1-1	TGCGCCAGCAGCCTCCGGACAGCTCGAGAAGCTTTCTTT	CASSLRTAREAFF
TRBV19	.	.	14	TRBJ2-7	TGTGCCAGCTCCGTGGGGCGTAGTCGGGACGAGCAGTACTTC	CASSVGRSRDEQYF
TRBV6-2/TRBV6-3	.	.	14	TRBJ1-5	TGTGCCAGCAGTCGAACAGGGTTAGTTTCGCCCCAGCATTTT	CASSRTGLVSPQHF
TRBV30	.	TRBD2	17	TRBJ2-1	TGTGCCTGGAGTAGGGCTAGCGGGAGGTGGGCGGGGGATGAGCAGTTCTTC	CAWSRASGRWAGDEQFF
TRBV7-2	.	.	12	TRBJ1-1	TGTGCCAGCAGCAAACCAGGATATGAAGCTTTCTTT	CASSKPGYEAFF
TRBV29-1	.	TRBD2	13	TRBJ2-1	TGCAGCGTTGTAAGTAGCGGGCTAATAGAGCAGTTCTTC	CSVVSSGLIEQFF
TRBV28	.	TRBD1	14	TRBJ1-6	TGTGCCAGCAGTGGCGGGACAGGGTATTCACCCCTCCACTTT	CASSGGTGYSPLHF
TRBV19	.	.	11	TRBJ1-3	TGTGCCAGTGGCTCGGGGAACACCATATATTTT	CASGSGNTIYF
TRBV27	.	.	16	TRBJ1-5	TGTGCCAGCAGTTCGTTGACAGACCACTCCAATCAGCCCCAGCATTTT	CASSSLTDHSNQPQHF
TRBV4-1	.	TRBD2	16	TRBJ2-5	TGCGCCAGCAGCCAAGAAGGGCTAGCGGACCAAGAGACCCAGTACTTC	CASSQEGLADQETQYF
TRBV27	.	.	14	TRBJ2-6	TGTGCCAGCAGTGGAGGGGTCGGGGCCAACGTCCTGACTTTC	CASSGGVGANVLTF
TRBV9	.	.	13	TRBJ2-3	TGTGCCAGCAGCGTAGATCTTCTCGATACGCAGTATTTT	CASSVDLLDTQYF
TRBV5-1	.	TRBD1	14	TRBJ1-4	TGCGCCAGCAGCCCGGGGACAGTCGAAGAAAAACTGTTTTTT	CASSPGTVEEKLFF
TRBV28	once	.	14	TRBJ1-1	TGTGCCAGCAGTTTACCAGGGGTAAGTGCTGAAGCTTTCTTT	CASSLPGVSAEAFF
TRBV30	.	TRBD2	16	TRBJ2-3	TGTGCCTGGAGTGTTTTAGCGGGCGAGCAGTCAGATACGCAGTATTTT	CAWSVLAGEQSDTQYF
TRBV28	.	.	14	TRBJ1-3	TGTGCCACCGGGGAGGCCCTCTCTGGAAACACCATATATTTT	CATGEALSGNTIYF
TRBV6-5	few	.	15	TRBJ2-1	TGTGCCAGCAGTAGCCCCGGGACATCTACGAATGAGCAGTTCTTC	CASSSPGTSTNEQFF
TRBV30	once	TRBD2	13	TRBJ2-7	TGTGCCTGGAGACTCGGGACTAGCGGGGAGCAGTACTTC	CAWRLGTSGEQYF
TRBV6-1	.	.	12	TRBJ2-7	TGTGCCAGCAGCGAGGGCCCTAGTGAGCAGTACTTC	CASSEGPSEQYF
TRBV25-1	.	.	15	TRBJ1-2	TGTGCCAGCAGTGAACGGGTCGGTCCATATTATGGCTACACCTTC	CASSERVGPYYGYTF
TRBV19	.	TRBD1	16	TRBJ1-4	TGTGCCAGCTCCGGGACAGGGGGGGTTGGAAATGAAAAACTGTTTTTT	CASSGTGGVGNEKLFF
TRBV13	.	TRBD1	15	TRBJ1-2	TGTGCCAGCAGCCCCCGGACAGGGCCTAACTATGGCTACACCTTC	CASSPRTGPNYGYTF